Below are 28 T cell receptor beta chains sequenced from a single sample in a study of blood T cell repertoires in COVID-19. Generated by immunoSEQ multiplex PCR, the TCRdb table keeps only in-frame clones and is missing some. The table has around 200,000 clones, more than 85% seen once. Sequences were obtained from peripheral blood. Every receptor here comes from a man younger than 45 with acute or convalescent COVID-19.

This clone was detected only once. CDR3 amino acids: CASSLDRAEKLFF. CDR3 bases: TGTGCCAGCAGCTTAGACAGGGCTGAAAAACTGTTTTTT. The chain has TRBV7-2 and TRBJ1-4; perhaps TRBD1 as D (6 bases). Trimming took 1 base from V and 7 from J, leaving 7 bases between them. The CDR3 runs to 13 residues. Germline assignment: CDR1 SGHTA and CDR2 FQGNSA.

This rearrangement joins TRBV7-9 to TRBJ2-1; TRBD2 aligns across 8 bases. J was trimmed by 7 bases and V by 10 bases; bases with no gene match: 18. The CDR3 is 16 residues long. Germline CDR1 is SEHNR and CDR2 is FQNEAQ (reference sequence). CDR3 nucleotide sequence: TGTGCCACCGACGACTTAGGCCGGGGGGGCTGGAATGAGCAGTTCTTC. Encoded protein: CATDDLGRGGWNEQFF.

This clone has a handful of counts. This rearrangement joins TRBV30 to TRBJ2-7; the match to TRBD1 covers 9 bases. Germline values: CDR1 GTSNPN, CDR2 SVGIG (reference sequence). Trimming cost V 3 bases and J 4 bases; bases outside gene matches: 4. The CDR3 sequence is 13 residues long. The CDR3 coding sequence is TGTGCCTGGAGCGTCGGACAGGGGTACGAGCAGTACTTC. Encoded protein: CAWSVGQGYEQYF.

The rearrangement links TRBV7-8 to TRBJ1-3; TRBD1 might be the D (6 bases). The V end lost 2 bases, the J end lost 0 bases, and 8 bases lay between the germline ends. CDR3 size: 15 residues. The germline V gene has CDR1 SGHVS and CDR2 FQNEAQ. The CDR3 coding sequence is TGTGCCAGCAGCTTAACAGGGATCTCTGGAAACACCATATATTTT. It specifies CASSLTGISGNTIYF.

The V call is TRBV9, the J call TRBJ1-1, with 7 positions matching TRBD1. The CDR3 spans 14 residues. CDR1 and CDR2 (germline): SGDLS, YYNGEE. Germline trimming cut 3 bases from V and 1 base from J; bases unmatched to any gene: 3. This chain's CDR3 is CASSAGTENTEAFF. The CDR3 nucleotides are TGTGCCAGCAGCGCCGGGACAGAGAACACTGAAGCTTTCTTT. Full variable domain (rest looked up from reference TRBV9 and TRBJ1-1): DSGVTQTPKHLITATGQRVTLRCSPRSGDLSVYWYQQSLDQGLQFLIQYYNGEERAKGNILERFSAQQFPDLHSELNLSSLELGDSALYFCASSAGTENTEAFFGQGTRLTVV.

This clone was counted once. This chain joins TRBV19 and TRBJ1-3, with 10 bases lining up with TRBD1. This CDR3 comprises 17 residues. Trimming took 8 bases from V and 2 from J; bases not matched to a gene: 12. Per the germline V gene, CDR1 is LNHDA and CDR2 is SQIVND (reference sequence). The CDR3 sequence is CASLSDRGQGPGNTIYF. The CDR3 DNA reads as TGTGCCAGTCTCTCTGATAGGGGACAGGGGCCTGGAAACACCATATATTTT.

This clone was seen more than once but under ten times. V gene TRBV5-8 combines with J gene TRBJ2-2; possible D gene TRBD2, 5 bases. The germline CDR1 and CDR2 sequences are SGHTS and YDEGEE. Between the trimmed V and J ends, which lost 2 bases and 1 base, there was a span of 12 bases. The CDR3 has 16 residues. CDR3 protein: CASSFLVAGNTGELFF. The CDR3 region has the DNA TGTGCCAGCAGCTTCCTAGTGGCGGGGAACACCGGGGAGCTGTTTTTT.

J is TRBJ1-2 and V is TRBV28, with D perhaps matching TRBD1 (5 bases). The length of the CDR3 is 11 residues. The V and J ends lost 2 bases and 10 bases respectively, with 8 bases between them. Germline lookup yields CDR1 MDHEN and CDR2 SYDVKM. CDR3 region: CASSLRGDYTF. The CDR3 nucleotides read TGTGCCAGCAGTTTAAGGGGCGACTACACCTTC.

The CDR3 nucleotides are TGTGCCAGCAGCCCGCAAGACAGGGACGACGGCGAGCAGTACTTC. This translates into CASSPQDRDDGEQYF. The chain couples TRBV7-3 to TRBJ2-7, with 7 bases lining up with TRBD1. The J segment lost 6 bases and the V segment lost 5 bases, leaving 13 bases of the junction unmatched. Looked up from germline, CDR1 is SGHTA and CDR2 is FQGTGA. The CDR3 sequence is 15 residues long.

The chain links TRBV4-2 to TRBJ1-1; 8 bases fit TRBD1. This CDR3 is 15 amino acids long. The V segment lost 0 bases and the J segment 10 bases; nucleotides outside the gene matches: 10. The germline V gene encodes CDR1 LGHNA and CDR2 YNFKEQ. The CDR3 nucleotides are TGTGCCAGCAGCCAAGATCCCGGACAGGGCACGGTAGCTTTCTTT. Residues: CASSQDPGQGTVAFF.

The rearrangement joins TRBV5-1 to TRBJ1-4; D not resolved. From germline, CDR1 is SGHRS and CDR2 YFSETQ. The germline V and J ends were trimmed by 0 bases and 5 bases, with 5 bases remaining between them. CDR3 length: 13 residues. CDR3 nucleotides: TGCGCCAGCAGCTTGGCTGTAAATGAAAAACTGTTTTTT. It translates to CASSLAVNEKLFF.

J is TRBJ2-1 and V is TRBV6-4; TRBD2 matches at 9 bases. The J segment lost 6 bases and the V segment lost 4 bases, leaving 10 bases of the junction unmatched. Germline values: CDR1 MRHNA, CDR2 SNTAGT. This CDR3 spans 16 amino acids. For the CDR3, the DNA is TGTGCCAGCAGTGTCGAGGGACTAGCAGGGGGCAATGAGCAGTTCTTC. Protein: CASSVEGLAGGNEQFF.

The genes are TRBV6-4 and TRBJ1-1; 8 bases map to TRBD1. The germline V gene encodes CDR1 MRHNA and CDR2 SNTAGT. The CDR3 consists of 14 residues. V shed 3 bases and J 5 bases; nucleotides not matched to a gene: 5. This CDR3 is CASSEQGEGTEAFF. The CDR3, as DNA: TGTGCCAGCAGTGAACAGGGGGAGGGTACTGAAGCTTTCTTT.

This rearrangement joins TRBV28 to TRBJ1-2; 9 nucleotides line up with TRBD1. Trimming removed 5 bases from V and 6 bases from J; junction bases left unmatched: 4. CDR1 is MDHEN, CDR2 SYDVKM, per germline. The CDR3 length is 13 residues. Written as DNA, the CDR3 is TGTGCCAGCAGTCATCGGACAGGGGATGGCTACACCTTC. It codes for CASSHRTGDGYTF.

The chain combines TRBV5-1 with TRBJ1-4, with a possible D match to TRBD1 (5 bases). Per the germline V gene, CDR1 is SGHRS and CDR2 is YFSETQ. This CDR3 comprises 16 residues. The V end was cut by 5 bases, the J end by 5 bases, with 19 bases between. The CDR3 region has the DNA TGCGCCAGCAGTAGTGGGGCGGACCTTTGGAATGAAAAACTGTTTTTT. This codes for CASSSGADLWNEKLFF.

The chain couples TRBV24-1 to TRBJ2-7, with a possible D match to TRBD1 (5 bases). The CDR3 is made up of 13 amino acids. Deletions cut 3 bases from V and 6 bases from J, with 11 bases between. Germline assignment: CDR1 KGHDR and CDR2 SFDVKD. The CDR3 sequence: CATSDNVGPEQYF. The DNA for the CDR3 is TGTGCCACCAGTGATAATGTGGGGCCCGAGCAGTACTTC.

The chain employs TRBV28 and TRBJ2-1, with 7 positions matching TRBD2. The CDR3 spans 13 residues. The germline V gene encodes CDR1 MDHEN and CDR2 SYDVKM. Trimming removed 9 bases from V and 9 bases from J; junction bases left unmatched: 11. CDR3 protein: CASSPQWEGEQFF. CDR3 bases: TGTGCCAGTAGCCCCCAATGGGAGGGTGAGCAGTTCTTC.

Worth noting for this clone: Germline is not matched at one junction end, which may reflect a read error. The V and J genes are TRBV11-3 and TRBJ2-5; 9 nucleotides match TRBD1. CDR1 and CDR2 from the germline V gene are SGHNT and YENEEA. This CDR3 region has 12 residues. This chain's CDR3 is CASSICSGQGNF. The CDR3 DNA reads TGTGCCAGCAGCATTTGCTCGGGACAGGGCAACTTC.

The chain has TRBV7-3 and TRBJ2-3; weak D call: TRBD1 (5 bases). V dropped 5 bases and J dropped 0 bases, with 18 bases sitting between them. The CDR3 totals 17 residues. CDR1 SGHTA and CDR2 FQGTGA come from the germline V gene. In DNA, the CDR3 is TGTGCCAGCAGCCCACCCGACAGTAGGGCTAGCACAGATACGCAGTATTTT. Its translation: CASSPPDSRASTDTQYF.

The rearrangement links TRBV11-1 to TRBJ2-7, with 9 bases aligning to TRBD1. Germline assignment: CDR1 SGHAT and CDR2 FQDESV (reference sequence). J was trimmed by 6 bases and V by 5 bases; bases with no gene match: 8. The CDR3 covers 14 residues. CDR3 coding DNA: TGTGCCAGCAGCCCCGGGACAGGGTTAGCCGAGCAGTACTTC. Protein: CASSPGTGLAEQYF.

This clone has only a few counts. V gene TRBV9 combines with J gene TRBJ2-2, with 9 bases identical to TRBD2. The length of the CDR3 is 18 residues. The germline CDR1 and CDR2 sequences are SGDLS and YYNGEE. Trimming took 1 base from V and 0 from J; bases not matched to a gene: 7. The CDR3 loop is CASSVISGGFTNTGELFF. The CDR3 nucleotides read TGTGCCAGCAGCGTAATCAGCGGGGGGTTTACGAACACCGGGGAGCTGTTTTTT.

The gene calls are TRBV6-5 and TRBJ1-3; D uncertain. This CDR3 has 14 residues. The V end lost 7 bases, the J end lost 0 bases, and 10 bases lay between the germline ends. Germline V gene data show CDR1 as MNHEY and CDR2 as SVGAGI. CDR3 in DNA: TGTGCCAGCATTTCTACTTTCTCTGGAAACACCATATATTTT. It codes for CASISTFSGNTIYF.

The chain joins TRBV6-2 or TRBV6-3 to TRBJ1-5, with D maybe TRBD1 (6 bases). This CDR3 has 15 amino acids. Germline-derived CDR1 and CDR2 are MNHEY and SVGEGT. Trimming took 3 bases from V and 1 from J, leaving 10 bases between them. CDR3 nucleotide sequence: TGTGCCAGCAGTTATCCAGGGGCGAGCAATCAGCCCCAGCATTTT. This encodes CASSYPGASNQPQHF.

The V call is TRBV27, the J call TRBJ1-2; TRBD1 matches at 7 bases. This CDR3 is 15 amino acids long. Germline V CDR1 and CDR2: MNHEY, SMNVEV (reference sequence). The V and J ends lost 5 bases and 6 bases, in that order; junction bases with no gene match: 12. The CDR3 reads CASSPFVQGGNGYTF. The CDR3 nucleotides are TGTGCCAGCAGTCCCTTCGTGCAGGGGGGAAATGGCTACACCTTC.

This chain links TRBV3-1 (or the pseudogene TRBV3-2) with TRBJ1-5; TRBD1 is a possible D gene (6 bases). With 0 bases removed from V and 6 bases from J, the gap between germline ends came to 15 bases. Germline V gene data show CDR1 as LGHDT and CDR2 as YNNKEL (reference sequence). CDR3 size: 16 residues. In DNA form, the CDR3 reads TGTGCCAGCAGCCAAGACCCAACAGGGAACGCTCAGCCCCAGCATTTT. This gives the protein CASSQDPTGNAQPQHF.

This sequence joins TRBV28 and TRBJ2-7; D call uncertain. The V gene lost 6 bases and the J gene lost 6 bases, with 21 bases spanning the gap. The CDR3 loop spans 15 amino acids. CDR1 is MDHEN and CDR2 is SYDVKM in the germline V gene. Here the CDR3 reads CASSPPVGTLIEQYF. CDR3 nucleotides: TGTGCCAGCAGCCCCCCGGTGGGCACCCTTATCGAGCAGTACTTC.

To note about this clone: At one end, the junction sequence differs from germline, possibly due to a read error. This chain uses TRBV7-7 with TRBJ2-1, with TRBD2 as a possible D gene (5 bases). This CDR3 spans 13 amino acids. Germline V gives CDR1 SSHAT, CDR2 FNYEAQ (reference sequence). The CDR3 sequence: CASSPSVAGEQFF. In DNA, the CDR3 is TGTGCTAGCAGCCCCTCTGTCGCGGGCGAGCAGTTCTTC.

The rearrangement uses TRBV10-3 and TRBJ1-6; D is undetermined. CDR1 is ENHRY, CDR2 SYGVKD, per germline. The V end lost 2 bases, the J end lost 6 bases, and 11 bases lay between the germline ends. The CDR3 length is 15 residues. CDR3 amino acids: CAISEREGGNSPLHF. The DNA of the CDR3 is TGTGCCATCAGTGAGCGGGAGGGTGGTAATTCACCCCTCCACTTT.